This TCR beta chain was sequenced in a study of blood T cell repertoires in COVID-19 (TCRdb year 2020). For the study in its entirety: The collaborator samples originated in the United States, Italy and Spain and spanned the acute and convalescent phases of COVID-19. The dataset comprised deeply sampled blood TCRbeta repertoires from subjects exposed to, actively infected with, or recovered from COVID-19. Sample metadata almost always included a de-identified subject ID, COVID-19 status, age in years and sex. The prospective study material was composed of cDNA or gDNA derived from T cells, B-cell-depleted T cells, or PBMCs. Samples were obtained from the ongoing ImmuneRACE study (first 160 participants) and from over 1,000 subjects provided by 6 global collaborators. Where available, HLA class I and class II types were obtained from metadata supplied by the sample provider rather than from assay-based typing. A freely available public database, intended as a resource for researchers studying the immune response to SARS-CoV-2, is where the repertoires were released. What the study reported, not specific to this receptor: How much clinical and demographic metadata was included differed by source and by participant, and the metadata was provided uncurated.

Enrolling through a virtual design, the prospective study's participants ranged in age from about 18 to 89 years and lived across roughly 23 United States geographic areas. To assign participants to cohorts, the prospective study relied on clinical history that participants themselves reported in a screening survey and a study questionnaire. ImmuneRACE Cohort 3 recovered participants were defined by two consecutive negative NP/OP PCR tests, healthcare professional clearance, or symptom resolution. Mobile phlebotomists in the prospective study collected whole blood, serum and a nasopharyngeal or oropharyngeal swab from every participant. Prospective study participants could optionally give additional blood draws and questionnaires over a 2-month period. Before DNA extraction, blood samples from the prospective study were shipped at room temperature or frozen. TCRbeta CDR3 regions were amplified from genomic DNA using the immunoSEQ Assay, a bias-controlled multiplex PCR. For the original study's pipeline: The number of nucleated cells in each sample was estimated by amplification of reference gene primers within the assay. Sequence reads were collapsed and filtered to measure the absolute abundance of every unique TCRbeta CDR3 rearrangement. For each sample, productive Simpson clonality was calculated by taking the square root of Simpson's diversity index across productive rearrangements. TCRdb took over this immuneACCESS table, retaining in-frame rearrangements with V and J assigned. Such tables are incomplete; in checked studies, under half of the missing clones stem from an unresolved V gene, and the remainder is unexplained. V and J calls and clone size follow that table, whereas D and trimming were derived from the DNA. The sample table holds 250,000 or so clones, of which about nine tenths were seen once. Approximately 2.6% of the sample is taken by the ten largest.

For this clone: Its antigen remains undetermined. No clone much larger than this one lies a single base away; base qualities are absent.

Reading from cysteine to phenylalanine, the CDR3 counts 15 amino acids. Kept here is only the CDR3 DNA, which spans 45 bases and is read in frame from base 1. The germline V gene encodes CDR1 SGHVS and CDR2 FQNEAQ. A distance of 12 bases separates the germline ends of V and J, which lose 4 bases and 3 bases respectively. This sequence was found in a woman in her late teens or twenties who had recovered from COVID-19. The V and J genes are TRBV7-8 and TRBJ1-4; TRBD1 is a possible D gene, resting on 5 matching bases. The source material was PBMCs or T cells enriched from blood (not recorded which). The encoded CDR3 is CASSSAGVPNEKLFF. The sequence in DNA is TGTGCCAGCAGCTCGGCGGGGGTTCCTAATGAAAAACTGTTTTTT.